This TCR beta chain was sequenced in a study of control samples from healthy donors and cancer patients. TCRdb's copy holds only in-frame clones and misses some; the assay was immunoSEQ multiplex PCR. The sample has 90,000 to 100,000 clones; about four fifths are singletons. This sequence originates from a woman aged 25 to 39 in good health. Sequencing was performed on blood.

The CDR3 protein is CASSIDRELSGELFF. CDR3 nucleotides: TGTGCCAGTAGTATTGACAGGGAATTATCCGGGGAGCTGTTTTTT. The chain links TRBV19 to TRBJ2-2, with 7 nucleotides matching TRBD1. CDR1 and CDR2 (germline): LNHDA, SQIVND (reference sequence). This CDR3 region has 15 residues. Germline trimming cut 3 bases from V and 6 bases from J; bases unmatched to any gene: 7.